The T cell receptor (beta chain) described here comes from a study of cytomegalovirus exposure and HLA in healthy donors. Study observations and caveats: Only CMV serostatus was available as immune exposure information. A missense DCLRE1C variant was associated with V- and J-gene trimming of TCR beta chains in a later analysis, and an independent cohort replicated the association. TCR beta V segments were, for the most part, productive about 87% or about 30% of the time in an earlier analysis.

Comment on this clone: Its cognate antigen is unknown.

Primers: 60 Vbeta forward and 13 Jbeta reverse. The authors' processing: A follow-up analysis tallied about 80 million unique TCR beta chains, 9 million to 11 million shared. Data came from immunoSEQ multiplex PCR; TCRdb stores just in-frame clones and leaves some out. Clonal size and the V and J genes are those of that table, whereas D and trimming came from the DNA. The repertoire holds some 99,000 clones, with roughly 80% as singletons. The sample was PBMCs. This receptor was identified in a female donor in good health and CMV-seronegative.

This chain's CDR3 is CATKVGQGANTEAFF. As DNA, the CDR3 is TGCGCCACCAAAGTGGGACAGGGGGCGAACACTGAAGCTTTCTTT. The V gene is TRBV5-1, the J gene TRBJ1-1; 12 bases map to TRBD1. V lost 9 bases to trimming and J lost 1 base; unmatched junction nucleotides: 7. This CDR3 region has 15 residues. CDR1 and CDR2 (germline): SGHRS, YFSETQ. The full variable domain, in which reference TRBV5-1 and TRBJ1-1 provide the parts outside the CDR3, is KAGVTQTPRYLIKTRGQQVTLSCSPISGHRSVSWYQQTPGQGLQFLFEYFSETQRNKGNFPGRFSGRQFSNSRSEMNVSTLELGDSALYLCATKVGQGANTEAFFGQGTRLTVV.